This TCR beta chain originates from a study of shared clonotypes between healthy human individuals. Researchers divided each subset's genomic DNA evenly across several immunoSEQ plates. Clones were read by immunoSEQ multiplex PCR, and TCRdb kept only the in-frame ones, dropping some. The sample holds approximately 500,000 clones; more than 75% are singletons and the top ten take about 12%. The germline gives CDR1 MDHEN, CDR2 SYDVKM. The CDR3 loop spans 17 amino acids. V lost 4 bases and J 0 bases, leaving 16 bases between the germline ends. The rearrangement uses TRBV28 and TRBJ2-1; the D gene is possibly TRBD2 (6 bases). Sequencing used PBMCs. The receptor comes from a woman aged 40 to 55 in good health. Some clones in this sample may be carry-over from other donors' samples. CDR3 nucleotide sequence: TGTGCCAGCAGTTCGAATAGCGGATGGAGCTCCTACAATGAGCAGTTCTTC. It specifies CASSSNSGWSSYNEQFF.